These 25 T cell receptor beta chains share one sample of origin, sequenced in a study of T cell changes during pregnancy in multiple sclerosis. TCRdb keeps only in-frame clones here, not all; method: immunoSEQ multiplex PCR. The sample lists tens of thousands of clones, 91% occurring once. Source: peripheral blood, taken in the first trimester of pregnancy. Source of these receptors: a female donor in good health, enrolled as a control in a pregnancy study.

This rearrangement joins TRBV6-5 to TRBJ2-5, with 9 positions matching TRBD1. CDR1 and CDR2 (germline): MNHEY, SVGAGI. The CDR3 has 14 residues. Germline trimming cut 6 bases from V and 1 base from J; bases unmatched to any gene: 3. The CDR3 nucleotides are TGTGCCAGCAGGGGACAGGGTCCCCAAGAGACCCAGTACTTC. Its translation: CASRGQGPQETQYF.

The V gene is TRBV5-5, the J gene TRBJ2-3; D possibly corresponds to TRBD2 (5 bases). This CDR3 spans 14 amino acids. V was clipped by 4 bases and J by 6 bases, with 15 bases between them. The V gene's germline CDR1 is SGHKS and CDR2 YYEKEE (reference sequence). In DNA, the CDR3 is TGTGCCAGCAGCAACGGGGAGCAAGTGGATACGCAGTATTTT. This codes for CASSNGEQVDTQYF.

The chain uses TRBV18 and TRBJ2-7; weak D call: TRBD1 (6 bases). V was shortened by 6 bases and J by 0 bases, with 12 bases between the two germline ends. This CDR3 has 14 residues. Germline V gene sequence: CDR1 KGHSH, CDR2 LQKENI. CDR3 in amino acids: CASSRTADSYEQYF. DNA for the CDR3: TGTGCCAGCTCTCGGACAGCAGACTCCTACGAGCAGTACTTC.

The V gene is TRBV2, the J gene TRBJ1-5; D remains ambiguous. Germline V CDR1 and CDR2: SNHLY, FYNNEI. CDR3 length: 13 amino acids. Trimming took 8 bases from V and 2 from J, leaving 10 bases between them. CDR3 sequence reads: CASDIGGNQPQHF. In DNA form, the CDR3 reads TGTGCCAGCGACATCGGGGGCAATCAGCCCCAGCATTTT.

V is TRBV5-1 and J is TRBJ1-1, with 9 positions matching TRBD1. The length of the CDR3 is 13 residues. The germline CDR1 and CDR2 sequences are SGHRS and YFSETQ. The V gene end was trimmed by 4 bases and the J gene end by 8 bases; junction bases not matched to a gene: 6. The CDR3 is CASSPGQGMEAFF. In DNA, the CDR3 is TGCGCCAGCAGCCCTGGACAGGGGATGGAAGCTTTCTTT.

The chain couples TRBV6-1 to TRBJ2-7; D call uncertain. The V and J ends lost 7 bases and 2 bases respectively, with 9 bases between them. Germline V lookup: CDR1 MNHNS, CDR2 SASEGT. The CDR3 consists of 12 residues. CDR3 nucleotide sequence: TGTGCCAGCACTCACATGACCTACGAGCAGTACTTC. Translation gives CASTHMTYEQYF.

The rearrangement uses TRBV7-9 and TRBJ2-7, with unresolved D. This CDR3 contains 13 residues. The V gene's germline CDR1 is SEHNR and CDR2 FQNEAQ (reference sequence). V lost 8 bases to trimming and J lost 0 bases, with 11 bases between them. The chain's CDR3 is CASSGTVSYEQYF. CDR3 sequence (DNA): TGTGCCAGCTCAGGAACGGTCTCCTACGAGCAGTACTTC.

The chain is built from TRBV6-5 and TRBJ1-1, with 9 positions matching TRBD1. There are 11 residues in the CDR3. V shed 6 bases, J shed 11 bases, and the junction held 4 bases outside the gene matches. CDR1 MNHEY and CDR2 SVGAGI come from the germline V gene. This CDR3 is CASSRDREAFF. As DNA, the CDR3 is TGTGCCAGCAGCCGGGACAGGGAGGCTTTCTTT.

V gene TRBV5-4 combines with J gene TRBJ2-5, with D possibly matching TRBD2 (6 bases). CDR1 and CDR2 from the germline V gene are SGHNT and YYREEE (reference sequence). V lost 4 bases to trimming and J lost 2 bases, with 12 bases between them. The CDR3 is made up of 14 amino acids. The CDR3 reads CASSQKRAQETQYF. In nucleotides, the CDR3 is TGTGCCAGCAGCCAAAAGCGGGCTCAAGAGACCCAGTACTTC.

V usage is TRBV2 and J usage is TRBJ2-2; weak D call: TRBD2 (6 bases). Germline V gene lookup returns CDR1 SNHLY and CDR2 FYNNEI. This CDR3 comprises 13 residues. The germline V and J ends were trimmed by 4 bases and 7 bases, with 10 bases remaining between them. The CDR3 coding sequence is TGTGCCAGCAGTGTTAGGCGGGGCGGGGAGCTGTTTTTT. Its translation is CASSVRRGGELFF.

The J gene is TRBJ2-3, the V gene TRBV5-4; D gene unclear. CDR3 size: 12 residues. Germline V gene lookup returns CDR1 SGHNT and CDR2 YYREEE (reference sequence). V lost 4 bases to trimming and J lost 7 bases, with 10 bases between them. CDR3: CASSAAMNTQYF. The CDR3 DNA reads TGTGCCAGCAGCGCCGCTATGAATACGCAGTATTTT.

The chain couples TRBV2 to TRBJ2-1; D not resolved. This CDR3 has 15 amino acids. V dropped 1 base and J dropped 0 bases, with 7 bases sitting between them. The germline V gene encodes CDR1 SNHLY and CDR2 FYNNEI. This chain's CDR3 is CASSEVTSSYNEQFF. The CDR3, as DNA: TGTGCCAGCAGTGAAGTGACATCCTCCTACAATGAGCAGTTCTTC.

The rearrangement uses TRBV7-3 and TRBJ2-3, with 7 bases aligning to TRBD1. Germline V lookup: CDR1 SGHTA, CDR2 FQGTGA. This CDR3 region has 15 residues. V was clipped by 5 bases and J by 5 bases; unmatched bases: 10. CDR3 DNA: TGTGCCAGCAGCCCTAGCAGAGACAGGGTAGATACGCAGTATTTT. Translation gives CASSPSRDRVDTQYF.

The gene calls are TRBV25-1 and TRBJ2-1, with TRBD2 as a possible D gene (7 bases). The V end lost 4 bases, the J end lost 9 bases, and 22 bases lay between the germline ends. The CDR3 consists of 16 residues. Germline CDR1 and CDR2: MGHDK and SYGVNS. The CDR3, as DNA: TGTGCCAGCAGTGCCCTCCTTGGGGGGGGGCCGGGTGAGCAGTTCTTC. Protein sequence: CASSALLGGGPGEQFF.

The rearrangement uses TRBV7-2 and TRBJ2-2; TRBD2 agrees at 13 bases. This CDR3 comprises 18 residues. The germline V gene has CDR1 SGHTA and CDR2 FQGNSA. J was trimmed by 0 bases and V by 3 bases; bases with no gene match: 4. The CDR3 DNA reads as TGTGCCAGCAGCTTCAGGACTAGCGGGGGATCGAACACCGGGGAGCTGTTTTTT. Its translation is CASSFRTSGGSNTGELFF.

This chain joins TRBV9 and TRBJ1-5, with a tentative D call TRBD1 (5 bases). V was pared by 0 bases and J by 6 bases, with 13 bases between. Germline V lookup: CDR1 SGDLS, CDR2 YYNGEE. This CDR3 contains 15 residues. CDR3 DNA sequence: TGTGCCAGCAGCGTAGATTGGGGGGAGGGTCAGCCCCAGCATTTT. This sequence encodes CASSVDWGEGQPQHF.

The rearrangement uses TRBV7-2 and TRBJ2-1, with TRBD1 matching 8 bases. This CDR3 has 15 residues. With 8 bases clipped from V and 8 bases from J, the junction kept 14 bases outside the gene matches. Germline CDR1 is SGHTA and CDR2 is FQGNSA. DNA for the CDR3: TGTGCCAGCCATACCCCGGACAGGGCGAAGGATGAGCAGTTCTTC. As protein: CASHTPDRAKDEQFF.

The chain uses TRBV27 and TRBJ2-5; D may be TRBD1 (6 bases). Looked up from germline, CDR1 is MNHEY and CDR2 is SMNVEV (reference sequence). The CDR3 has 15 residues. Trimming pared 8 bases from V and 0 bases from J, leaving 16 bases between. The DNA for the CDR3 is TGTGCCAGCGGTACCCCGGACAGTAACCAAGAGACCCAGTACTTC. Translated: CASGTPDSNQETQYF.

The chain combines TRBV14 with TRBJ1-1; TRBD1 matches 9 bases. CDR3 size: 16 residues. V lost 3 bases, J lost 1 base, and 6 bases stayed unmatched. Germline V gene sequence: CDR1 SGHDN, CDR2 FVKESK. CDR3: CASSHLQGAGNTEAFF. The CDR3 nucleotides read TGTGCCAGCAGCCACTTACAGGGGGCAGGGAACACTGAAGCTTTCTTT.

V and J are TRBV10-3 and TRBJ2-5, with 12 bases lining up with TRBD2. There are 13 residues in the CDR3. Germline V gene lookup returns CDR1 ENHRY and CDR2 SYGVKD. With 8 bases clipped from V and 5 bases from J, the junction kept 3 bases outside the gene matches. CDR3 loop: CAIRTSGEETQYF. In DNA, the CDR3 is TGTGCCATCCGGACTAGCGGGGAGGAGACCCAGTACTTC.

This clone was found once. The rearrangement joins TRBV4-1 to TRBJ2-5; D is possibly TRBD2 (6 bases). Germline values: CDR1 MGHRA, CDR2 YSYEKL. The CDR3 consists of 13 residues. Trimming shortened V by 5 bases and J by 10 bases, and 17 bases separated the two germline ends. The CDR3, as DNA: TGCGCCAGCAGCACTCGACTAGGGATGGACCAGTACTTC. It encodes CASSTRLGMDQYF.

This clone has just one count. This rearrangement joins TRBV4-1 to TRBJ2-7; 8 bases fit TRBD1. This CDR3 is built from 14 residues. V lost 4 bases and J lost 1; bases outside the gene matches: 3. Germline V gene lookup returns CDR1 MGHRA and CDR2 YSYEKL. The CDR3 protein is CASSPGDRSYEQYF. The CDR3 DNA is TGCGCCAGCAGCCCCGGGGACAGGTCCTACGAGCAGTACTTC.

As DNA, the CDR3 is TGTGCCAGCAGCCCTCCGGGACAGGGGACCTATGGCTACACCTTC. This codes for CASSPPGQGTYGYTF. This rearrangement joins TRBV7-9 to TRBJ1-2, with TRBD1 identical over 10 bases. Germline CDR1 and CDR2: SEHNR and FQNEAQ (reference sequence). This CDR3 has 15 amino acids. J was trimmed by 4 bases and V by 5 bases; bases with no gene match: 7.

The chain joins TRBV11-2 to TRBJ2-7; D gene uncertain. V lost 2 bases and J 5 bases, leaving 4 bases between the germline ends. The CDR3 extends over 11 amino acids. Per germline, CDR1 SGHAT and CDR2 FQNNGV. Here the CDR3 reads CASSLSNEQYF. The CDR3 coding sequence is TGTGCCAGCAGCTTATCTAACGAGCAGTACTTC.

This chain uses TRBV5-6 with TRBJ2-1, with 11 positions matching TRBD2. Germline trimming cut 0 bases from V and 12 bases from J; bases unmatched to any gene: 5. Germline V gene sequence: CDR1 SGHDT, CDR2 YYEEEE. The CDR3 is 14 amino acids. The CDR3 DNA follows: TGTGCCAGCAGCTTGGGGCTAGCGGGGGGTAGGCAGTTCTTC. Encoded protein: CASSLGLAGGRQFF.